This TCR beta chain was sequenced during a study of T cell responses to AZD1222 COVID-19 vaccine. Study results and caveats: CD4 TCRs covered the whole spike, strongest at regions 160-218 and 743-854.

The table came from immunoSEQ multiplex PCR; TCRdb's copy has only in-frame clones and leaves some out. The sample lists 120,000 to 150,000 clones; 89% were seen once. Worth noting for this clone: The antigen is undetermined.

V lost 0 bases to trimming and J lost 8 bases, with 10 bases between them. This CDR3 contains 13 residues. Germline CDR1 MNHEY, CDR2 SVGAGI. V and J are TRBV6-5 and TRBJ1-2; D is uncertain. This clonotype was obtained from an adult in good health. The sequenced sample was peripheral blood, obtained on day 0 of AZD1222 vaccination. CDR3 sequence reads: CASSYSKGIGYTF. The CDR3 region has the DNA TGTGCCAGCAGTTACTCGAAGGGAATAGGCTACACCTTC.